The 8 T cell receptor beta chains given below trace back to one sample, sequenced in a study of tumor-infiltrating lymphocytes in primary liver carcinoma (TCRdb year 2017). The data were produced on an Illumina HiSeq 2500. Starting from around 500 ng total RNA, TCRbeta-specific cDNA was produced by reverse transcription with a constant-region primer and ProtoScript II reverse transcriptase. The TCRbeta libraries were prepared through three rounds of nested multiplex PCR following a slightly modified ARM-PCR procedure. Each of the first two PCR rounds ran for around 11 cycles and used multiplex TRBV1-TRBV30 forward primers together with a Cbeta reverse primer. Starting from the raw public reads, TCRdb applied fastp trimming at Q25, assembled clones with MiXCR and retained in-frame beta chains. Every distinct CDR3 protein forms one entry, paired with its most common genes and DNA. This sample lists about 320,000 distinct CDR3 sequences; 45% to 70% were detected once. The biggest ten clones account for 15% to 20% of the sample.

RNA from unsorted whole blood was extracted with TRIzol reagent, and germline DNA was obtained with the DNeasy Blood & Tissue kit. Sample: peripheral blood. The receptors come from a woman in her twenties or thirties with primary liver carcinoma and hepatitis B virus infection.

The CDR3 DNA reads TGCAGCGTCACGGGGCACTCGGGCGGGGAGCTGTTTTTT. Translation: CSVTGHSGGELFF. J is TRBJ2-2 and V is TRBV29-1; perhaps D is TRBD1 or TRBD2 (5 bases each). The germline gives CDR1 SQVTM, CDR2 ANQGSEA. The CDR3 spans 13 residues. The V and J ends lost 6 bases and 7 bases respectively, with 15 bases between them.

Turning to this clonotype: A junction boundary mismatches the germline segment, possibly from a read error. This chain uses TRBV12-3 or TRBV12-4 with TRBJ2-5; the D gene is possibly TRBD2 (6 bases). This CDR3 is 15 amino acids long. This CDR3 is CANSTYPGSGEIQYF. DNA for the CDR3: TGTGCCAACAGCACCTATCCCGGGAGCGGAGAGATCCAGTACTTC.

A note on this clonotype: A much bigger clone sits one base away, suggesting this may be a read error. CDR3 region: CASSLWGREYEQYF. CDR3 DNA sequence: TGTGCCAGCAGCCTATGGGGGCGCGAATACGAGCAGTACTTC. J is TRBJ2-7 and V is TRBV12-3 or TRBV12-4; perhaps TRBD1 as D (6 bases). The V and J ends lost 6 bases and 4 bases respectively, with 16 bases between them. The CDR3 has 14 amino acids.

Worth noting for this clonotype: A much larger clone lies one base from this, so it may be a read error. The chain is built from TRBV12-3 or TRBV12-4 and TRBJ1-2, with 7 positions matching TRBD1. This CDR3 contains 12 residues. The V gene end was trimmed by 7 bases and the J gene end by 7 bases; junction bases not matched to a gene: 6. CDR3 coding DNA: TGTGCCAGCACCTTGACAGGGCTTGGCTACACCTTC. Translating gives CASTLTGLGYTF.

To note about this clonotype: A read error is possible here, since a much larger clone lies one base away. The chain uses TRBV11-2 and TRBJ2-2; D is perhaps TRBD2 (5 bases). CDR1 and CDR2 (germline): SGHAT, FQNNGV. The CDR3 contains 14 residues. CDR3 bases: TGTGCCGGCAGCTTAGTATACGTGTCCGGGGAGCTGTGTTTT. This gives the protein CAGSLVYVSGELCF. The full variable domain, its missing parts supplied by reference TRBV11-2 and TRBJ2-2, is EAGVAQSPRYKIIEKRQSVAFWCNPISGHATLYWYQQILGQGPKLLIQFQNNGVVDDSQLPKDRFSAERLKGVDSTLKIQPAKLEDSAVYLCAGSLVYVSGELCFGEGSRLTVL.

A remark on this clonotype: One junction end disagrees with the germline gene, perhaps due to a read error. This chain uses TRBV6-5 with TRBJ2-5, with 7 bases fitting TRBD2. The germline gives CDR1 MNHEY, CDR2 SVGAGI. The CDR3 consists of 13 residues. The CDR3 loop reads CAGSYDTSVIQYF. CDR3 nucleotides: TGTGCCGGCAGTTATGACACTAGCGTGATCCAGTACTTC.

This clonotype was seen repeatedly, ten times or more. The gene calls are TRBV14 and TRBJ1-1; 8 bases are a match to TRBD1. The CDR3 length is 16 residues. The germline gives CDR1 SGHDN, CDR2 FVKESK. The trim removed 4 bases at V and 0 bases at J, leaving 7 bases unmatched. The CDR3: CASSPAGGLLNTEAFF. The CDR3 DNA reads as TGTGCCAGCAGCCCCGCAGGGGGCCTACTGAACACTGAAGCTTTCTTT.

As regards this clonotype: Its ends do not fully match the called genes, so a read error is possible. This sequence joins TRBV6-5 and TRBJ2-7, with D perhaps TRBD1 (6 bases). Germline V CDR1 and CDR2: MNHEY, SVGAGI. This CDR3 has 15 residues. The DNA of the CDR3 is TGTGCCAGTAGTTACAAGGACAGCACCTCCTACGAGCAGTATTTC. This encodes CASSYKDSTSYEQYF.